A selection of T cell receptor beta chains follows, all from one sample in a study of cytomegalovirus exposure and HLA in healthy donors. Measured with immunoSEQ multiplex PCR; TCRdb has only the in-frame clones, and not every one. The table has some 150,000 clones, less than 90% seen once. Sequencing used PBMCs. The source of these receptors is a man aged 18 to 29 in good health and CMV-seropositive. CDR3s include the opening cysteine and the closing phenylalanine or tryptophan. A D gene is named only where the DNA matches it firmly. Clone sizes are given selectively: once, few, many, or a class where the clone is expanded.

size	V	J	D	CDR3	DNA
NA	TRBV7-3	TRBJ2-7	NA	CASSLQGPPYEQYF	TGTGCCAGCAGCCTTCAGGGTCCTCCCTACGAGCAGTACTTC
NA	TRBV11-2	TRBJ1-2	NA	CASSSQGSYGYTF	TGTGCCAGCAGCTCACAGGGCAGCTATGGCTACACCTTC
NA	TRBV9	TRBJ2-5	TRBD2	CASSVALERGGRGTQYF	TGTGCCAGCAGCGTAGCTCTTGAGCGGGGGGGCCGGGGGACCCAGTACTTC
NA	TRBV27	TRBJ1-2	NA	CASSPHPGGEMGSYGYTF	TGTGCCAGCAGTCCCCACCCCGGCGGGGAAATGGGAAGCTATGGCTACACCTTC
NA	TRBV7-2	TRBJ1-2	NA	CASSGAGTLANYGYTF	TGTGCCAGCAGCGGGGCCGGGACATTGGCTAACTATGGCTACACCTTC
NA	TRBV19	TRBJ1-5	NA	CASSIRDSNQPQHF	TGTGCCAGTAGTATCAGGGATAGCAATCAGCCCCAGCATTTT
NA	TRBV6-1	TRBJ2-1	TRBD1	CASSGTVPFF	TGTGCCAGTTCCGGGACAGTGCCGTTCTTC
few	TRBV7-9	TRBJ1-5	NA	CASSSGKYVQPQHF	TGTGCCAGCAGCTCAGGCAAATACGTCCAGCCCCAGCATTTT
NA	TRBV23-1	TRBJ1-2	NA	CASSPTRGNSNYGYTF	TGCGCCAGCAGTCCCACCCGAGGGAATTCTAACTATGGCTACACCTTC
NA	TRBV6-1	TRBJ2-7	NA	CASSDIVWTSNYEQYF	TGTGCCAGCAGTGATATCGTTTGGACATCTAACTACGAGCAGTACTTC
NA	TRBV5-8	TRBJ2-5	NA	CARQEAGWETQYF	TGTGCCAGGCAGGAGGCTGGGTGGGAGACCCAGTACTTC
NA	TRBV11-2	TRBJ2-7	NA	CASSFSSSYEQYF	TGTGCCAGCAGCTTTTCTAGCTCCTACGAGCAGTACTTC
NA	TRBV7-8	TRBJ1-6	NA	CASSLERVNSPLHF	TGTGCCAGCAGCTTGGAACGGGTAAATTCACCCCTCCACTTT
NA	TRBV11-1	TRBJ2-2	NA	CASSLRWRSTGELFF	TGTGCCAGCAGCCTGAGGTGGAGGAGCACCGGGGAGCTGTTTTTT
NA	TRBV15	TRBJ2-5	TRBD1	CATSRTDRGRGETQYF	TGTGCCACCAGCAGGACCGACAGGGGGAGAGGGGAGACCCAGTACTTC
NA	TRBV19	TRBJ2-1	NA	CASSISTYNEQFF	TGTGCCAGTAGTATCAGTACCTACAATGAGCAGTTCTTC
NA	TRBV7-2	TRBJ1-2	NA	CASSLDGSYGYTF	TGTGCCAGCAGCTTAGATGGGAGCTATGGCTACACCTTC
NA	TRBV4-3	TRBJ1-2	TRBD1	CASSQRSTGNYGYTF	TGCGCCAGCAGCCAACGATCGACAGGGAACTATGGCTACACCTTC
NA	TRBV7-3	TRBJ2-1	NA	CASSDPGTPNEQFF	TGTGCCAGCAGCGATCCCGGGACACCCAATGAGCAGTTCTTC
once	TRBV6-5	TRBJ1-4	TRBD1	CASRVDRANNEKLFF	TGTGCCAGCAGAGTCGACAGGGCCAATAATGAAAAACTGTTTTTT
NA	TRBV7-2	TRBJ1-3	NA	CASSLTHQQGVGNTIYF	TGTGCCAGCAGCTTAACCCACCAACAGGGTGTCGGAAACACCATATATTTT
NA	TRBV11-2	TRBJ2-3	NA	CASSRVASLGDTQYF	TGTGCCAGCAGCCGGGTGGCTAGCCTCGGGGATACGCAGTATTTT
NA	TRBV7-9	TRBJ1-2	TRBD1	CASSPTGLGGYTF	TGTGCCAGCAGCCCGACAGGGCTAGGGGGCTACACCTTC
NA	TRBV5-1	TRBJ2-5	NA	CASSLGGRLKETQYF	TGCGCCAGCAGCTTGGGGGGCCGCCTAAAAGAGACCCAGTACTTC